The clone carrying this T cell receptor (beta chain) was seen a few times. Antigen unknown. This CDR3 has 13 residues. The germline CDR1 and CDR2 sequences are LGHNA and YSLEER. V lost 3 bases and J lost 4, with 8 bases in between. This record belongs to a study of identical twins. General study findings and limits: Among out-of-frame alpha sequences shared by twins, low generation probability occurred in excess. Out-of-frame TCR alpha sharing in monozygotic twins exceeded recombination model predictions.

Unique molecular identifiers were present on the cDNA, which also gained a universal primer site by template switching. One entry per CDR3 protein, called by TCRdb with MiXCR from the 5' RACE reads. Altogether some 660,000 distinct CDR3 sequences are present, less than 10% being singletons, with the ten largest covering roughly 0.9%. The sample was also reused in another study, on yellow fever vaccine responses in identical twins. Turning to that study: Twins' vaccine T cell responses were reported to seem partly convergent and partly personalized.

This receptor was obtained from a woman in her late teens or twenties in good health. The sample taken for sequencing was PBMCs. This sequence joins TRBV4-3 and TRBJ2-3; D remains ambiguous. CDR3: CASSHTEADTQYF. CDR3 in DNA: TGCGCCAGCAGCCACACCGAGGCAGATACGCAGTATTTT.